This entry lists 26 T cell receptor beta chains sequenced from one sample in a study of breast tumors, draining lymph nodes, adjacent tissues. Each CDR3 protein is one row after TCRdb ran MiXCR on the multiplex PCR reads. The sample has about 60,000 distinct CDR3 sequences; 45% to 60% are singletons. Sequenced input: breast tumor tissue. These receptors were obtained from a female donor with breast cancer. Some clones in this sample may be carry-over from other donors' samples.

In the case of this clonotype: The CDR3 end shows no conserved phenylalanine or tryptophan, and so a read error is likely. The chain carries TRBV19 and TRBJ1-6; a possible D gene is TRBD1 (5 bases). V lost 2 bases and J 6 bases, leaving 14 bases between the germline ends. The CDR3 has 16 amino acids. Germline V lookup: CDR1 LNHDA, CDR2 SQIVND (reference sequence). In DNA form, the CDR3 reads TGTGCCAGTAGTATATCCGGGGGGACTGGTAATTCACCCCTCCACTAT. It translates to CASSISGGTGNSPLHY.

This chain links TRBV12-3 or TRBV12-4 with TRBJ2-7; 7 positions match TRBD1. The junction had 6 bases not matched to a gene; V was cut back by 7 bases and J by 3 bases. This CDR3 comprises 13 residues. This CDR3 is CASTQTGYYEQYF. The CDR3 DNA sequence: TGTGCCAGCACCCAGACAGGGTACTACGAGCAGTACTTC.

The chain joins TRBV29-1 to TRBJ1-2, with TRBD1 matching 8 bases. CDR1 and CDR2 (germline): SQVTM, ANQGSEA. There are 23 residues in the CDR3. Trimming at V came to 0 bases and at J to 5 bases, leaving 32 bases not matched to a gene. The CDR3 loop reads CSVEEFQVPASANGQGGLYGYTF. CDR3 DNA sequence: TGCAGCGTTGAAGAATTCCAGGTCCCCGCCAGTGCAAACGGACAGGGCGGACTGTATGGCTACACCTTC.

This clonotype has a count of ten or more. This rearrangement joins TRBV6-5 to TRBJ2-7, with a weak D call TRBD2 (5 bases). Germline CDR1 is MNHEY and CDR2 is SVGAGI. The CDR3 loop spans 16 amino acids. The V end lost 0 bases, the J end lost 0 bases, and 12 bases lay between the germline ends. CDR3 DNA sequence: TGTGCCAGCAGTTACTCGTGGGGTGGGAGCTCCTACGAGCAGTACTTC. It is translated as CASSYSWGGSSYEQYF.

This clonotype was counted many times. The CDR3 DNA follows: TGTGCCACCGGGACAGGCGACCAAGAGACCCAGTACTTC. Translating it yields CATGTGDQETQYF. The rearrangement uses TRBV15 and TRBJ2-5; 8 bases are a match to TRBD1. The CDR3 is made up of 13 amino acids. The V segment lost 8 bases and the J segment 0 bases; nucleotides outside the gene matches: 2. In germline, CDR1 is LNHNV, CDR2 YYDKDF (reference sequence).

The chain uses TRBV24-1 and TRBJ2-1; D remains ambiguous. The CDR3 length is 18 residues. The germline V and J ends were trimmed by 1 base and 0 bases, with 15 bases remaining between them. Germline lookup yields CDR1 KGHDR and CDR2 SFDVKD. The CDR3: CATSDFGRALSSYNEQFF. The DNA for the CDR3 is TGTGCCACCAGTGATTTTGGCCGGGCCCTTAGCTCCTACAATGAGCAGTTCTTC.

The rearrangement joins TRBV5-1 to TRBJ2-5, with 11 bases aligning to TRBD1. CDR1 is SGHRS and CDR2 is YFSETQ in the germline V gene. Germline trimming cut 4 bases from V and 7 bases from J; bases unmatched to any gene: 9. The CDR3 runs to 15 residues. The chain's CDR3 is CASSPWTGGEGTQYF. In nucleotides, the CDR3 is TGCGCCAGCAGCCCTTGGACAGGGGGCGAGGGGACCCAGTACTTC.

Many counts were recorded for this clonotype. The chain has TRBV11-2 and TRBJ2-2; TRBD1 is a possible D gene (6 bases). Trimming removed 3 bases from V and 5 bases from J, with 7 bases in between. The germline CDR1 and CDR2 sequences are SGHAT and FQNNGV. The CDR3 totals 13 residues. Here the CDR3 reads CASSFTGTGELFF. The CDR3 nucleotides read TGTGCCAGCAGCTTTACAGGGACCGGGGAGCTGTTTTTT.

The rearrangement joins TRBV7-2 to TRBJ2-3; a possible D gene is TRBD2 (5 bases). The length of the CDR3 is 14 residues. With 3 bases removed from V and 3 bases from J, the gap between germline ends came to 10 bases. Germline values: CDR1 SGHTA, CDR2 FQGNSA. CDR3 sequence: CASSLTTITDTQYF. In DNA form, the CDR3 reads TGTGCCAGCAGCTTGACTACAATTACAGATACGCAGTATTTT.

There are many counts of this clonotype. The chain combines TRBV5-1 with TRBJ2-5; D gene unclear. The CDR3 is made up of 11 amino acids. V lost 4 bases and J 5 bases, leaving 6 bases between the germline ends. Germline CDR1 is SGHRS and CDR2 is YFSETQ. The CDR3 DNA reads TGCGCCAGCAGCAATCAGGAGACCCAGTACTTC. It yields the protein CASSNQETQYF.

CDR3: CASSQAGQGEKLFF. The CDR3 nucleotides are TGTGCCAGCAGCCAAGCGGGGCAGGGAGAAAAACTGTTTTTT. The chain links TRBV3-1 to TRBJ1-4, with D possibly TRBD1 on 5 matching bases. Trimming took off 1 base at V and 8 bases at J, with 11 bases between the two ends. The CDR3 contains 14 residues. CDR1 is LGHDT and CDR2 is YNNKEL in the germline V gene (reference sequence). Looking up the rest from reference TRBV3-1 and TRBJ1-4 gives the full variable domain: DTAVSQTPKYLVTQMGNDKSIKCEQNLGHDTMYWYKQDSKKFLKIMFSYNNKELIINETVPNRFSPKSPDKAHLNLHINSLELGDSAVYFCASSQAGQGEKLFFGSGTQLSVL.

The chain joins TRBV6-5 to TRBJ2-3, with TRBD2 identical over 12 bases. This CDR3 comprises 16 residues. The trim removed 4 bases at V and 0 bases at J, leaving 2 bases unmatched. Germline V gene lookup returns CDR1 MNHEY and CDR2 SVGAGI. The DNA for the CDR3 is TGTGCCAGCAGTTCCCTAGCGGGGGGGAGCACAGATACGCAGTATTTT. Translated, it gives CASSSLAGGSTDTQYF.

The chain uses TRBV30 and TRBJ1-5, with 10 positions matching TRBD1. The germline gives CDR1 GTSNPN, CDR2 SVGIG (reference sequence). Trimming cost V 3 bases and J 4 bases; bases outside gene matches: 6. This CDR3 has 15 amino acids. The CDR3 bases are TGTGCCTGGAGACCTCCGGGACAGGGGAATCAGCCCCAGCATTTT. Residues: CAWRPPGQGNQPQHF.

This clonotype counts as medium-sized. J is TRBJ2-7 and V is TRBV20-1, with no clear D. The germline V gene encodes CDR1 DFQATT and CDR2 SNEGSKA (reference sequence). This CDR3 region has 13 residues. V was clipped by 3 bases and J by 1 base, with 10 bases between them. In nucleotides, the CDR3 is TGCAGTGCTAGGGTAAGGGCATCCTACGAGCAGTACTTC. It codes for CSARVRASYEQYF.

This rearrangement joins TRBV24-1 to TRBJ2-3, with D possibly TRBD2 on 6 matching bases. The V gene's germline CDR1 is KGHDR and CDR2 SFDVKD. The CDR3 has 19 amino acids. V shed 2 bases and J shed 1 base, with 21 bases lying between them. Here the CDR3 reads CATSDSTQGSGVGTDTQYF. The CDR3 DNA follows: TGTGCCACCAGTGATTCGACCCAGGGTAGCGGAGTCGGCACAGATACGCAGTATTTT.

The chain combines TRBV6-1 with TRBJ2-7, with 11 bases lining up with TRBD2. Germline CDR1 MNHNS, CDR2 SASEGT. CDR3 size: 14 residues. Losses at the gene ends were 5 bases for V and 1 base for J; bases not matched to a gene: 1. The CDR3 loop is CASSRTSGSYEQYF. CDR3 bases: TGTGCCAGCAGTCGGACTAGCGGGTCCTACGAGCAGTACTTC.

The J gene is TRBJ1-3, the V gene TRBV2; D unresolved. CDR1 SNHLY and CDR2 FYNNEI come from the germline V gene. This CDR3 comprises 13 residues. CDR3 nucleotides: TGTGCTAGAGATGGCAGCTTTGGAAACACCATATATTTT. It specifies CARDGSFGNTIYF.

The chain employs TRBV7-2 and TRBJ1-6; D perhaps matches TRBD1 (5 bases). There are 14 residues in the CDR3. Trimming took 2 bases from V and 10 from J, leaving 12 bases between them. CDR1 is SGHTA, CDR2 FQGNSA, per germline. CDR3 residues: CASSLTSRDSPLHF. CDR3 nucleotide sequence: TGTGCCAGCAGCTTAACCTCGCGGGACTCACCCCTCCACTTT.

DNA of the CDR3: TGTGCCAGCAGCGTAGCCGCCGGGGGACAGGGGGTTAACTATGGCTACACCTTC. Residues: CASSVAAGGQGVNYGYTF. The chain recombines TRBV9 with TRBJ1-2; 11 positions agree with TRBD1. V dropped 0 bases and J dropped 1; count of bases not matched to a gene: 8. The CDR3 is 18 amino acids. The germline V gene has CDR1 SGDLS and CDR2 YYNGEE.

The rearrangement uses TRBV29-1 and TRBJ2-3; 7 bases fit TRBD1. Trimming at V came to 6 bases and at J to 2 bases, leaving 8 bases not matched to a gene. The CDR3 runs 14 residues. Per the germline V gene, CDR1 is SQVTM and CDR2 is ANQGSEA. In nucleotides, the CDR3 is TGCAGCGTCGGTCCGGGACAGTACACAGATACGCAGTATTTT. Translated, it gives CSVGPGQYTDTQYF.

With regard to this clonotype: The CDR3 does not end in the conserved phenylalanine or tryptophan, so this is likely a read error. Written as DNA, the CDR3 is TGCAGTGCTACCAAAAGCGGCACGAACACCGGGGAGCTGTTTTCT. It codes for CSATKSGTNTGELFS. This chain links TRBV20-1 with TRBJ2-2; the D gene is possibly TRBD2 (5 bases). Trimming pared 4 bases from V and 0 bases from J, leaving 12 bases between. The CDR3 has 15 amino acids. Germline lookup yields CDR1 DFQATT and CDR2 SNEGSKA (reference sequence).

This clonotype is judged medium-sized. The chain employs TRBV9 and TRBJ2-7; 10 bases are shared with TRBD2. Trimming took 0 bases from V and 7 from J; bases not matched to a gene: 10. The germline gives CDR1 SGDLS, CDR2 YYNGEE. This CDR3 contains 16 residues. The CDR3 DNA follows: TGTGCCAGCAGCGTAGCAACCGGGACTAGCGCGGTTGAGCAGTACTTC. Translating it yields CASSVATGTSAVEQYF. Complete variable domain (other parts from reference TRBV9 and TRBJ2-7): DSGVTQTPKHLITATGQRVTLRCSPRSGDLSVYWYQQSLDQGLQFLIQYYNGEERAKGNILERFSAQQFPDLHSELNLSSLELGDSALYFCASSVATGTSAVEQYFGPGTRLTVT.

Concerning this clonotype: The junction differs from germline at one of its ends, possibly a read error. The chain joins TRBV6-6 to TRBJ1-5, with 7 bases identical to TRBD1. The V gene's germline CDR1 is MNHNY and CDR2 SVGAGI (reference sequence). The CDR3 has 16 amino acids. The CDR3 DNA follows: TGTGCCAGCAGTCACTCGGAAGCGCGAGGGACAGAGATCCAGCATTTT. It yields the protein CASSHSEARGTEIQHF.

This clonotype has a count of ten or more. The chain couples TRBV19 to TRBJ2-7; 7 positions match TRBD2. Germline CDR1 and CDR2: LNHDA and SQIVND (reference sequence). V lost 4 bases and J lost 0; bases outside the gene matches: 0. The CDR3 runs to 13 residues. CDR3 in DNA: TGTGCCAGTAGTAGGGACTACTCCTACGAGCAGTACTTC. Its translation is CASSRDYSYEQYF.

V usage is TRBV9 and J usage is TRBJ1-4; D perhaps matches TRBD1 (5 bases). Germline CDR1 SGDLS, CDR2 YYNGEE. CDR3 length equals 14 residues. Trimming shortened V by 7 bases and J by 7 bases, and 17 bases separated the two germline ends. The CDR3 loop is CASGPGVSGEKLFF. CDR3 coding DNA: TGTGCCAGCGGACCGGGGGTATCTGGTGAAAAACTGTTTTTT.

This clonotype was seen repeatedly, ten times or more. This chain links TRBV12-3 or TRBV12-4 with TRBJ1-6; D call uncertain. CDR3 length: 13 amino acids. The germline V and J ends were trimmed by 3 bases and 10 bases, with 10 bases remaining between them. The CDR3 sequence: CASSFGRDSPLHF. As DNA, the CDR3 is TGTGCCAGCAGTTTTGGCAGAGACTCACCCCTCCACTTT.